Listed here are 18 T cell receptor beta chains from one sample, sequenced in a study of blood T cell repertoires in COVID-19. Profiling relied on immunoSEQ multiplex PCR, and the TCRdb table lists in-frame clones only, not all of them. The table shows under 110,000 clones, with roughly two thirds occurring only once. Sequencing used peripheral blood. Receptor source: a human donor with acute or convalescent COVID-19. The donor label of this sample is uncertain.

The CDR3 DNA sequence: TGTGCCTGGAGTGTACAGAGTGGAAACACCATATATTTT. Translated, it gives CAWSVQSGNTIYF. The V call is TRBV30, the J call TRBJ1-3, with D uncertain. Germline CDR1 GTSNPN, CDR2 SVGIG (reference sequence). The CDR3 consists of 13 residues. V dropped 0 bases and J dropped 3 bases, with 6 bases sitting between them. Based on the CDR3 plus reference TRBV30 and TRBJ1-3, the full variable domain is SQTIHQWPATLVQPVGSPLSLECTVEGTSNPNLYWYRQAAGRGLQLLFYSVGIGQISSEVPQNLSASRPQDRQFILSSKKLLLSDSGFYLCAWSVQSGNTIYFGEGSWLTVV.

V is TRBV11-2 and J is TRBJ1-4; D remains ambiguous. Trimming shortened V by 2 bases and J by 6 bases, and 13 bases separated the two germline ends. The CDR3 covers 15 residues. CDR1 and CDR2 from the germline V gene are SGHAT and FQNNGV. Here the CDR3 DNA reads TGTGCCAGCAGCTTAAGATTATCGGGGTATGAAAAACTGTTTTTT. Its translation is CASSLRLSGYEKLFF.

This clone came up a few times. This chain connects TRBV18 to TRBJ1-1, with unresolved D. The germline CDR1 and CDR2 sequences are KGHSH and LQKENI. The CDR3 extends over 13 amino acids. V was shortened by 6 bases and J by 3 bases, with 11 bases between the two germline ends. CDR3 residues: CASSQRSYTEAFF. In nucleotides, the CDR3 is TGTGCCAGCTCCCAGAGGAGTTACACTGAAGCTTTCTTT. The full variable domain, completed using reference TRBV18 and TRBJ1-1, is NAGVMQNPRHLVRRRGQEARLRCSPMKGHSHVYWYRQLPEEGLKFMVYLQKENIIDESGMPKERFSAEFPKEGPSILRIQQVVRGDSAAYFCASSQRSYTEAFFGQGTRLTVV.

Of note for this clone: Other DNA sequences in this specimen translate into the identical CDR3. The CDR3 DNA is TGTGCCAGCAGCCGGACAGGGAACACTGAAGCTTTCTTT. Translating gives CASSRTGNTEAFF. The chain is built from TRBV12-3 or TRBV12-4 and TRBJ1-1; 7 nucleotides align to TRBD1. This CDR3 has 13 amino acids. The V gene end was trimmed by 6 bases and the J gene end by 1 base; junction bases not matched to a gene: 2.

The DNA for the CDR3 is TGTGCCAGCAGCCACTGGACTAGCAGTTACAATGAGCAGTTCTTC. Residues: CASSHWTSSYNEQFF. The rearrangement links TRBV3-1 (or the pseudogene TRBV3-2) to TRBJ2-1; 8 bases match TRBD2. CDR1 is LGHDT, CDR2 YNNKEL, per germline (reference sequence). The CDR3 runs 15 residues. The V and J ends lost 3 bases and 4 bases, in that order; junction bases with no gene match: 5.

This chain links TRBV5-5 with TRBJ2-1, with unresolved D. The V gene lost 4 bases and the J gene lost 0 bases, with 11 bases spanning the gap. Germline CDR1 SGHKS, CDR2 YYEKEE (reference sequence). This CDR3 region has 15 residues. CDR3 loop: CASSTSDSSYNEQFF. The CDR3 nucleotides are TGTGCCAGCAGCACCTCCGATAGCTCCTACAATGAGCAGTTCTTC. The full variable domain, its missing parts supplied by reference TRBV5-5 and TRBJ2-1, is DAGVTQSPTHLIKTRGQQVTLRCSPISGHKSVSWYQQVLGQGPQFIFQYYEKEERGRGNFPDRFSARQFPNYSSELNVNALLLGDSALYLCASSTSDSSYNEQFFGPGTRLTVL.

V gene TRBV2 combines with J gene TRBJ1-1, with D possibly TRBD1 on 5 matching bases. Germline CDR1 is SNHLY and CDR2 is FYNNEI. The V and J ends lost 0 bases and 4 bases respectively, with 15 bases between them. The CDR3 totals 16 residues. CDR3 in DNA: TGTGCCAGCAGTGAAGCCAGCTGGGGCCGTCGCACTGAAGCTTTCTTT. This translates into CASSEASWGRRTEAFF.

The table lists this clone with a count of one. The chain combines TRBV24-1 with TRBJ2-3; D is possibly TRBD1 (5 bases). The CDR3 is made up of 16 amino acids. Trimming shortened V by 4 bases and J by 0 bases, and 13 bases separated the two germline ends. Germline V lookup: CDR1 KGHDR, CDR2 SFDVKD. CDR3 nucleotides: TGTGCCACCAGTGACCCCGACAGACCCAGCACAGATACGCAGTATTTT. Translated, it gives CATSDPDRPSTDTQYF.

The chain combines TRBV5-6 with TRBJ2-5, with a weak D call TRBD2 (5 bases). The CDR3 contains 13 residues. From germline, CDR1 is SGHDT and CDR2 YYEEEE. Trimming left V 4 bases short and J 5 bases short, with 12 bases between. CDR3 nucleotides: TGTGCCAGCAGCGGCCGGGTAGCGGAGACCCAGTACTTC. Encoded protein: CASSGRVAETQYF. Supplemented by reference TRBV5-6 and TRBJ2-5, the full variable domain reads DAGVTQSPTHLIKTRGQQVTLRCSPKSGHDTVSWYQQALGQGPQFIFQYYEEEERQRGNFPDRFSGHQFPNYSSELNVNALLLGDSALYLCASSGRVAETQYFGPGTRLLVL.

This chain links TRBV2 with TRBJ2-1, with 15 nucleotides matching TRBD2. V lost 6 bases, J lost 5 bases, and 5 bases stayed unmatched. CDR1 and CDR2 from the germline V gene are SNHLY and FYNNEI. CDR3 length equals 16 residues. The CDR3 region has the DNA TGTGCCAGCAGGGAGGGGACTAGCGGGGGGAACAATGAGCAGTTCTTC. Translation: CASREGTSGGNNEQFF.

The chain links TRBV6-4 to TRBJ2-2, with TRBD2 matching over 7 bases. The CDR3 loop spans 14 amino acids. Unmatched junction bases numbered 4, after V lost 5 bases and J lost 4 bases. Germline-derived CDR1 and CDR2 are MRHNA and SNTAGT. The CDR3 coding sequence is TGTGCCAGCAGTCCGAGCGGGGTCACCGGGGAGCTGTTTTTT. This sequence encodes CASSPSGVTGELFF.

The genes are TRBV6-1 and TRBJ1-6; TRBD1 matches 11 bases. The CDR3 consists of 16 residues. V trimming: 4 bases; J trimming: 6 bases; junction bases outside the gene matches: 5. Germline loops: CDR1 MNHNS, CDR2 SASEGT. CDR3 nucleotide sequence: TGTGCCAGCAGTGTTTCCGGGACAGGGGGTAATTCACCCCTCCACTTT. Residues: CASSVSGTGGNSPLHF.

The chain carries TRBV5-8 and TRBJ1-5, with 11 bases matching TRBD1. This CDR3 contains 17 residues. CDR1 SGHTS and CDR2 YDEGEE come from the germline V gene. Trimming took 5 bases from V and 3 from J; bases not matched to a gene: 10. CDR3 region: CASSLPWTGGSNQPQHF. Written as DNA, the CDR3 is TGTGCCAGCAGTTTGCCTTGGACAGGGGGCTCCAATCAGCCCCAGCATTTT.

The CDR3 sequence is CASSVLAGANTGELFF. DNA for the CDR3: TGTGCCAGCAGTGTACTAGCGGGCGCGAACACCGGGGAGCTGTTTTTT. This sequence joins TRBV2 and TRBJ2-2; the match to TRBD2 covers 9 bases. The CDR3 length is 16 residues. Germline V CDR1 and CDR2: SNHLY, FYNNEI. The V gene end was trimmed by 4 bases and the J gene end by 0 bases; junction bases not matched to a gene: 3.

V usage is TRBV29-1 and J usage is TRBJ1-2; D not certain. Germline V lookup: CDR1 SQVTM, CDR2 ANQGSEA. With 4 bases removed from V and 2 bases from J, the gap between germline ends came to 8 bases. The CDR3 loop spans 12 amino acids. CDR3 DNA sequence: TGCAGCGTTGGATCAGGAAACTATGGCTACACCTTC. It codes for CSVGSGNYGYTF.

This clone was detected once. This sequence joins TRBV11-2 and TRBJ1-2; the match to TRBD1 covers 7 bases. The CDR3 has 15 residues. Germline values: CDR1 SGHAT, CDR2 FQNNGV. The V and J ends lost 4 bases and 6 bases, in that order; junction bases with no gene match: 11. The CDR3 here is CASSSPRDRVHGYTF. Written as DNA, the CDR3 is TGTGCCAGCAGCTCCCCCCGAGACAGGGTCCATGGCTACACCTTC.

The rearrangement joins TRBV12-3 or TRBV12-4 to TRBJ1-1; 7 bases fit TRBD1. The CDR3 covers 13 residues. J was trimmed by 6 bases and V by 7 bases; bases with no gene match: 8. The CDR3, as DNA: TGTGCCAGCACCCCGACAGGGAAATCTGAAGCTTTCTTT. It codes for CASTPTGKSEAFF.

The V gene is TRBV19, the J gene TRBJ2-1; D perhaps matches TRBD1 (5 bases). V was pared by 5 bases and J by 0 bases, with 5 bases between. This CDR3 has 13 amino acids. The germline gives CDR1 LNHDA, CDR2 SQIVND (reference sequence). The CDR3 is CASSQGSYNEQFF. The CDR3 DNA reads as TGTGCCAGTAGTCAGGGCTCCTACAATGAGCAGTTCTTC.